These T cell receptor beta chains were read from a single sample in a study of cytomegalovirus exposure and HLA in healthy donors. Method: immunoSEQ multiplex PCR; TCRdb's copy keeps in-frame clones and lacks some. There are over 200,000 clones in the sample; almost 90% occur only once, and 0.37% lies in the top ten. The sample taken for sequencing was PBMCs. These receptors were collected from a woman between 18 and 30 years old in good health and CMV-seronegative. The CDR3 runs from the conserved cysteine through the conserved F or W. Each record gives: clone size, J gene, V gene, D gene, CDR3 length, CDR3 protein, CDR3 DNA. The D gene is left open where the match is weak. Clone size is stated in some rows and not others, as once, few, many or a class when expanded.

size: -; J: TRBJ1-3; V: TRBV18; D: -; length: 18; CDR3: CASSPPGPSPDSGNTIYF; DNA: TGTGCCAGCTCACCACCGGGGCCCTCCCCGGATTCTGGAAACACCATATATTTT
size: -; J: TRBJ1-1; V: TRBV11-2; D: -; length: 13; CDR3: CASSLGQNTEAFF; DNA: TGTGCCAGCAGCTTGGGACAGAACACTGAAGCTTTCTTT
size: -; J: TRBJ1-5; V: TRBV5-5; D: TRBD1; length: 14; CDR3: CASSLTGGNQPQHF; DNA: TGTGCCAGCAGCTTGACAGGGGGCAATCAGCCCCAGCATTTT
size: -; J: TRBJ1-6; V: TRBV27; D: -; length: 18; CDR3: CASRALRDIPAYNSPLHF; DNA: TGTGCCAGCAGGGCCCTTAGGGACATCCCGGCCTATAATTCACCCCTCCACTTT
size: -; J: TRBJ1-1; V: TRBV2; D: TRBD1; length: 14; CDR3: CASTAGYTGAEAFF; DNA: TGTGCCAGCACCGCAGGGTATACAGGGGCTGAAGCTTTCTTT
size: -; J: TRBJ1-3; V: TRBV4-1; D: TRBD1; length: 16; CDR3: CASSQWDRATGNTIYF; DNA: TGCGCCAGCAGCCAATGGGACAGGGCAACGGGAAACACCATATATTTT
size: -; J: TRBJ1-1; V: TRBV6-5; D: -; length: 13; CDR3: CASSPVPNTEAFF; DNA: TGTGCCAGCAGTCCGGTCCCCAACACTGAAGCTTTCTTT
size: -; J: TRBJ1-6; V: TRBV5-6; D: -; length: 17; CDR3: CASSLYGEGAGASPLHF; DNA: TGTGCCAGCAGCTTGTATGGGGAAGGAGCAGGGGCTTCACCCCTCCACTTT
size: -; J: TRBJ2-1; V: TRBV27; D: -; length: 15; CDR3: CASSLILDRPNEQFF; DNA: TGTGCCAGCAGTTTAATCCTAGATCGGCCCAATGAGCAGTTCTTC
size: -; J: TRBJ2-1; V: TRBV25-1; D: -; length: 17; CDR3: CASSQSPGGSSYNEQFF; DNA: TGTGCCAGCAGTCAATCCCCCGGGGGTAGCTCCTACAATGAGCAGTTCTTC
size: -; J: TRBJ1-2; V: TRBV7-8; D: -; length: 14; CDR3: CASSPFGGGYGYTF; DNA: TGTGCCAGCAGCCCCTTTGGGGGGGGCTATGGCTACACCTTC
size: once; J: TRBJ1-1; V: TRBV5-1; D: -; length: 14; CDR3: CASSPDRPNTEAFF; DNA: TGCGCCAGCAGCCCGGACAGACCCAACACTGAAGCTTTCTTT
size: -; J: TRBJ2-2; V: TRBV15; D: TRBD2; length: 17; CDR3: CATSRGAWGGGTGELFF; DNA: TGTGCCACCAGCAGAGGGGCCTGGGGGGGAGGTACCGGGGAGCTGTTTTTT
size: once; J: TRBJ2-1; V: TRBV28; D: -; length: 16; CDR3: CASSPRGLHSYNEQFF; DNA: TGTGCCAGCAGTCCGCGAGGACTGCACTCCTACAATGAGCAGTTCTTC
size: -; J: TRBJ2-2; V: TRBV29-1; D: -; length: 15; CDR3: CSVRPTNRVSGELFF; DNA: TGCAGCGTAAGACCCACAAACAGGGTCTCCGGGGAGCTGTTTTTT
size: -; J: TRBJ2-2; V: TRBV27; D: TRBD1; length: 16; CDR3: CASSYLGQGSTGELFF; DNA: TGTGCCAGCAGTTACCTCGGACAGGGTAGTACCGGGGAGCTGTTTTTT
size: -; J: TRBJ2-2; V: TRBV19; D: TRBD1; length: 15; CDR3: CASCRDRVRTGELFF; DNA: TGTGCCAGTTGTCGGGACAGGGTTCGCACCGGGGAGCTGTTTTTT
size: -; J: TRBJ2-5; V: TRBV5-1; D: TRBD2; length: 16; CDR3: CASSLAGGGAQETQYF; DNA: TGCGCCAGCAGCTTGGCCGGCGGGGGGGCCCAAGAGACCCAGTACTTC
size: -; J: TRBJ1-2; V: TRBV29-1; D: -; length: 14; CDR3: CSVEPQGGAGGYTF; DNA: TGCAGCGTTGAACCCCAAGGAGGGGCCGGTGGCTACACCTTC
size: -; J: TRBJ2-1; V: TRBV7-9; D: -; length: 12; CDR3: CASSFSLSEQFF; DNA: TGTGCCAGCAGCTTCTCACTCTCTGAGCAGTTCTTC
size: -; J: TRBJ1-2; V: TRBV5-6; D: -; length: 12; CDR3: CASSFNNYGYTF; DNA: TGTGCCAGCAGCTTCAATAACTATGGCTACACCTTC
size: once; J: TRBJ1-1; V: TRBV6-5; D: TRBD1; length: 13; CDR3: CASNPGGFTEAFF; DNA: TGTGCCAGCAACCCAGGGGGTTTCACTGAAGCTTTCTTT
size: -; J: TRBJ1-2; V: TRBV28; D: -; length: 12; CDR3: CASSSQGYGYTF; DNA: TGTGCCAGCAGTTCGCAGGGTTATGGCTACACCTTC
size: -; J: TRBJ1-1; V: TRBV7-6; D: TRBD1; length: 13; CDR3: CASSLKQGAEAFF; DNA: TGTGCCAGCAGCTTGAAACAGGGGGCTGAAGCTTTCTTT
size: -; J: TRBJ2-3; V: TRBV6-5; D: TRBD2; length: 14; CDR3: CASIGGGASDTQYF; DNA: TGTGCCAGCATAGGCGGGGGTGCAAGTGATACGCAGTATTTT
size: once; J: TRBJ2-1; V: TRBV5-1; D: -; length: 14; CDR3: CASTPVMSGNEQFF; DNA: TGCGCCAGCACCCCCGTCATGTCGGGCAATGAGCAGTTCTTC
size: -; J: TRBJ2-1; V: TRBV11-3; D: TRBD2; length: 19; CDR3: CASSSPRTSGQSSYNEQFF; DNA: TGTGCCAGCAGCTCGCCACGGACTAGCGGGCAGAGCTCCTACAATGAGCAGTTCTTC
size: -; J: TRBJ2-7; V: TRBV5-6; D: -; length: 14; CDR3: CASSLEGHGYEQYF; DNA: TGTGCCAGCAGCTTGGAGGGACATGGCTACGAGCAGTACTTC
size: -; J: TRBJ2-1; V: TRBV6-5; D: -; length: 16; CDR3: CASSYSLGGSYNEQFF; DNA: TGTGCCAGCAGTTACTCGCTAGGGGGATCCTACAATGAGCAGTTCTTC
size: -; J: TRBJ2-3; V: TRBV9; D: TRBD2; length: 17; CDR3: CASSASPSGVSTDTQYF; DNA: TGTGCCAGCAGCGCTTCGCCTAGCGGGGTTAGCACAGATACGCAGTATTTT
size: -; J: TRBJ2-3; V: TRBV2; D: TRBD2; length: 16; CDR3: CASRIALAGFTDTQYF; DNA: TGTGCCAGCAGGATTGCACTAGCGGGGTTCACAGATACGCAGTATTTT
size: -; J: TRBJ2-5; V: TRBV25-1; D: -; length: 15; CDR3: CASSEGGTGIETQYF; DNA: TGTGCCAGCAGTGAAGGGGGAACAGGGATAGAGACCCAGTACTTC
size: once; J: TRBJ1-6; V: TRBV6-1; D: -; length: 15; CDR3: CATTFAVLYNSPLHF; DNA: TGTGCCACAACGTTCGCGGTACTTTATAATTCACCCCTCCACTTT
size: -; J: TRBJ1-5; V: TRBV28; D: -; length: 13; CDR3: CASNDSGNQPQHF; DNA: TGTGCCAGCAATGACAGCGGCAATCAGCCCCAGCATTTT
size: once; J: TRBJ2-7; V: TRBV2; D: TRBD1; length: 14; CDR3: CASSEVGQTYEQYF; DNA: TGTGCCAGCAGTGAGGTGGGACAGACCTACGAGCAGTACTTC
size: once; J: TRBJ2-3; V: TRBV7-2; D: TRBD2; length: 18; CDR3: CASSLAGWTRVVTDTQYF; DNA: TGTGCCAGCAGCTTAGCGGGGTGGACTAGAGTCGTCACAGATACGCAGTATTTT
size: -; J: TRBJ2-6; V: TRBV19; D: -; length: 18; CDR3: CASSIEDSANSGANVLTF; DNA: TGTGCCAGTAGTATAGAAGACAGCGCCAACTCTGGGGCCAACGTCCTGACTTTC
size: -; J: TRBJ2-1; V: TRBV6-6; D: -; length: 14; CDR3: CASMSGGSAGEQFF; DNA: TGTGCCAGCATGAGCGGTGGCAGCGCTGGTGAGCAGTTCTTC
size: -; J: TRBJ1-4; V: TRBV28; D: -; length: 16; CDR3: CASSTTETATNEKLFF; DNA: TGTGCCAGCAGTACAACGGAGACTGCAACTAATGAAAAACTGTTTTTT
size: once; J: TRBJ2-2; V: TRBV7-2; D: -; length: 16; CDR3: CASSLGAGPNTGELFF; DNA: TGTGCCAGCAGCTTAGGGGCGGGGCCGAACACCGGGGAGCTGTTTTTT
size: -; J: TRBJ2-1; V: TRBV5-1; D: -; length: 11; CDR3: CASSLAGEQFF; DNA: TGCGCCAGCAGCTTGGCGGGAGAGCAGTTCTTC
size: -; J: TRBJ2-3; V: TRBV5-1; D: TRBD2; length: 15; CDR3: CASSFAGGTTDTQYF; DNA: TGCGCCAGCAGCTTTGCGGGGGGAACCACAGATACGCAGTATTTT
size: -; J: TRBJ2-7; V: TRBV6-5; D: -; length: 12; CDR3: CASSSTRYEQYF; DNA: TGTGCCAGCAGTTCGACACGCTACGAGCAGTACTTC
size: -; J: TRBJ2-7; V: TRBV7-9; D: TRBD1; length: 15; CDR3: CASRGWTGKSDEQYF; DNA: TGTGCCAGCAGGGGTTGGACAGGGAAGAGTGACGAGCAGTACTTC
size: -; J: TRBJ2-2; V: TRBV10-3; D: TRBD1; length: 16; CDR3: CAISDPTGLNTGELFF; DNA: TGTGCCATCAGTGACCCGACAGGGTTGAACACCGGGGAGCTGTTTTTT
size: once; J: TRBJ2-2; V: TRBV18; D: -; length: 19; CDR3: CASSPFLIDRHANTGELFF; DNA: TGTGCCAGCTCACCATTCCTCATCGACAGACACGCGAACACCGGGGAGCTGTTTTTT
size: -; J: TRBJ1-4; V: TRBV28; D: -; length: 16; CDR3: CASSSGLSPAGEKLFF; DNA: TGTGCCAGCAGTTCCGGGCTCTCTCCGGCGGGTGAAAAACTGTTTTTT
size: -; J: TRBJ1-2; V: TRBV5-1; D: -; length: 20; CDR3: CASSLGPGINHFRFNYGYTF; DNA: TGCGCCAGCAGCTTGGGACCAGGGATAAACCACTTTCGCTTTAACTATGGCTACACCTTC
size: -; J: TRBJ2-1; V: TRBV5-1; D: TRBD1; length: 15; CDR3: CASSLRDSLDIEQFF; DNA: TGCGCCAGCAGCTTAAGGGACAGTTTGGATATTGAGCAGTTCTTC
size: -; J: TRBJ1-2; V: TRBV4-1; D: TRBD1; length: 13; CDR3: CASSQTGIYGYTF; DNA: TGCGCCAGCAGCCAGACAGGGATCTATGGCTACACCTTC
size: -; J: TRBJ2-5; V: TRBV12-5; D: TRBD1; length: 15; CDR3: CASGFRIQGVETQYF; DNA: TGTGCTAGTGGTTTCCGGATACAGGGGGTAGAGACCCAGTACTTC
size: -; J: TRBJ1-5; V: TRBV30; D: -; length: 13; CDR3: CAWSQGGNQPQHF; DNA: TGTGCCTGGAGTCAAGGGGGCAATCAGCCCCAGCATTTT
size: -; J: TRBJ2-7; V: TRBV13; D: -; length: 17; CDR3: CASSLSRLRSSSYEQYF; DNA: TGTGCCAGCAGCCTCTCGAGGCTGAGATCCAGCTCCTACGAGCAGTACTTC